This TCR beta chain came from a study of blood T cell repertoires in COVID-19. Study context: Both acute and convalescent COVID-19 samples were obtained from the United States, Italy and Spain.

Recruited during active infection, patients (from Seattle) were subsequently followed longitudinally. The CDR3 is 12 residues long. Germline V CDR1 and CDR2: GTSNPN, SVGIG (reference sequence). V shed 4 bases and J shed 3 bases, with 10 bases lying between them. This table comes from immunoSEQ multiplex PCR, and its TCRdb copy is limited to in-frame clones, with some not included. The sample holds some 170,000 clones, approximately 87% seen once. This chain uses TRBV30 with TRBJ2-7; no definite D call. Specimen: peripheral blood. The clonotype originates from a woman aged 70-85 years with COVID-19, enrolled during active disease. CDR3 amino acids: CAWKNTNYEQYF. The CDR3 DNA reads as TGTGCCTGGAAGAACACAAACTACGAGCAGTACTTC.